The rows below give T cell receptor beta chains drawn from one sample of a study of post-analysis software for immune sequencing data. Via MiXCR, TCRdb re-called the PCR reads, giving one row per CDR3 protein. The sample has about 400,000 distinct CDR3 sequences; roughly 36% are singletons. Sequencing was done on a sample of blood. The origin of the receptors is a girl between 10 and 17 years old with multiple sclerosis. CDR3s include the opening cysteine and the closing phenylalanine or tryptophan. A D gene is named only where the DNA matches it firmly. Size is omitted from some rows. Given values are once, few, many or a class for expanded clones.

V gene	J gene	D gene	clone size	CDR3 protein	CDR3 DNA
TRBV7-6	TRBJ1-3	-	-	CASSGWGDSGNTIYF	TGTGCCAGCAGCGGCTGGGGGGACTCTGGAAACACCATATATTTT
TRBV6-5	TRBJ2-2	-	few	CASSYSDRLYTGELFF	TGTGCCAGCAGTTACTCCGACAGACTTTACACCGGGGAGCTGTTTTTT
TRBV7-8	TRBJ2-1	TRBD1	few	CASSLEAGGRDEQFF	TGTGCCAGCAGCTTAGAGGCAGGGGGCAGGGATGAGCAGTTCTTC
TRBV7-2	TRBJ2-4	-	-	CASSLLGLAKNIQYF	TGTGCCAGCAGCTTACTGGGGCTAGCCAAAAACATTCAGTACTTC
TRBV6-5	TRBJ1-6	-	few	CASCKGRPYNSPLHF	TGTGCCAGCTGTAAGGGGAGACCCTATAATTCACCCCTCCACTTT
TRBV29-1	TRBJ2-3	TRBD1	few	CSVWTGLAEGGQYF	TGCAGCGTGTGGACAGGCCTAGCTGAAGGGGGGCAGTATTTT
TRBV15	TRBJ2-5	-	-	CATSPRRSFGFGETQYF	TGTGCCACCAGCCCCCGACGCAGTTTCGGGTTTGGAGAGACCCAGTACTTC
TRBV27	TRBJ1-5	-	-	CASSPLWGDGNQPQHF	TGTGCCAGCAGCCCTTTGTGGGGGGACGGAAATCAGCCCCAGCATTTT
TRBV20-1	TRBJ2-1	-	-	CSATTGGASYNEQFF	TGCAGTGCTACCACCGGAGGGGCCTCCTACAATGAGCAGTTCTTC
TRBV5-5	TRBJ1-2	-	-	CASSFGSGRREYGYTF	TGTGCCAGCAGCTTCGGGTCTGGCCGGCGAGAGTATGGCTACACCTTC
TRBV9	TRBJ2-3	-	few	CASSVAGWGESFTDTQYF	TGTGCCAGCAGCGTAGCAGGCTGGGGGGAGAGCTTCACAGATACGCAGTATTTT
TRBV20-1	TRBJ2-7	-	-	CSAPGAIRKGEQYF	TGCAGTGCCCCTGGGGCCATCCGCAAGGGCGAGCAGTACTTC
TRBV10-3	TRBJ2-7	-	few	CATGTSSYEQYF	TGTGCCACCGGGACATCTTCCTACGAGCAGTACTTC
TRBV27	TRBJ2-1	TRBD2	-	CASSLSLDGGSYNEQFF	TGTGCCAGCAGTTTATCCTTGGACGGGGGGTCCTACAATGAGCAGTTCTTC
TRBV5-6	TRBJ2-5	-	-	CASIHSVLPGETQYF	TGTGCCAGCATCCATTCAGTACTTCCAGGAGAGACCCAGTACTTC
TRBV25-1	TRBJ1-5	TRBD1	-	CASSSGGAPSNQPQHF	TGTGCCAGCAGTTCAGGGGGCGCCCCGAGCAATCAGCCCCAGCATTTT
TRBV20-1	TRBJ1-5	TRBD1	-	CSARTGKLGNQPQHF	TGCAGTGCTCGGACAGGGAAGCTTGGCAATCAGCCCCAGCATTTT
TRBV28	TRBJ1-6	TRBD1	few	CASRTGGDNSPLHF	TGTGCCAGTAGGACAGGGGGCGATAATTCACCCCTCCACTTT
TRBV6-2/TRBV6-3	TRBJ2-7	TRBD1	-	CASRQQGSRYEQYF	TGTGCCAGCAGGCAACAGGGGAGTCGGTACGAGCAGTACTTC
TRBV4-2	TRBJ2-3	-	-	CASSQGGGGPNTDTQYF	TGTGCCAGCAGCCAAGGGGGTGGGGGACCGAACACAGATACGCAGTATTTT
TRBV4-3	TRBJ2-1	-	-	CASSLTVMVPLQFF	TGCGCCAGCAGCCTCACAGTCATGGTCCCCCTTCAGTTCTTC
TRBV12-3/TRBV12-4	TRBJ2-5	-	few	CASSFYRDQETQYF	TGTGCCAGCAGTTTTTATAGGGACCAAGAGACCCAGTACTTC
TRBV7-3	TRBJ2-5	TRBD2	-	CASSLTAGEAYNEQYF	TGTGCCAGCAGCTTAACGGCGGGGGAGGCCTACAATGAGCAGTACTTC
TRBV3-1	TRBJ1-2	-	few	CASSQRGGKYGYTF	TGTGCCAGCAGCCAGAGGGGGGGGAAGTATGGCTACACCTTC
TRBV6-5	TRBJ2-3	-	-	CASSYSSGPTDTQYF	TGTGCCAGCAGTTACTCCAGCGGACCCACAGATACGCAGTATTTT
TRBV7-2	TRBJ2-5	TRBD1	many	CASSLDRGGETQYF	TGTGCCAGCTCACTAGACAGGGGAGGAGAGACCCAGTACTTC
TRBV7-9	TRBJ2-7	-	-	CASSLPGAPSYEQYF	TGTGCCAGCAGCTTACCCGGGGCCCCCTCCTACGAGCAGTACTTC
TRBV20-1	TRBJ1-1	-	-	CSAREVGGTEAFF	TGCAGTGCTAGAGAGGTGGGCGGGACTGAAGCTTTCTTT
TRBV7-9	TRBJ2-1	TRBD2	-	CASSRGGSFYNEQFF	TGTGCCAGCAGCCGGGGCGGGAGTTTCTACAATGAGCAGTTCTTC
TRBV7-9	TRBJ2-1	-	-	CASSFRELNEQFF	TGTGCCAGCAGTTTTCGGGAGCTCAATGAGCAGTTCTTC
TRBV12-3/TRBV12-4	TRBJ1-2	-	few	CASSLRLQYGYTF	TGTGCCAGCAGTTTAAGGCTGCAATATGGCTACACCTTC
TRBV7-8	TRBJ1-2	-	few	CASSAWPGNYGYTF	TGCGCCAGCAGCGCTTGGCCCGGCAACTATGGCTACACCTTC